Listed here is a single TCR beta chain. The antigen is undetermined. Sequencing followed a ViraFEST assay step that expanded antigen-specific CD4+ T cells with viral peptide pools. Between days 10 and 11 of culture, CD4+ T cells were separated out. Participants each got two BNT162b2 or mRNA-1273 vaccine doses. The data stem from a study of vaccination effects on CD4 cells after COVID-19. Clones were sequenced by immunoSEQ multiplex PCR, and TCRdb holds only the in-frame ones, with some missing. Altogether tens of thousands of clones are present, around 74% being singletons, with the ten largest covering about 1.4%. The TCR comes from a human donor who received a COVID-19 vaccine. This specimen was CD4+ T cells from PBMCs cultured with HCoV-229E spike peptides, taken after COVID-19 vaccination.

CDR3 protein: CASSLGGDYGYTF. The DNA of the CDR3 is TGTGCCAGCAGCTTAGGGGGAGACTATGGCTACACCTTC. V is TRBV5-6 and J is TRBJ1-2; tentatively, D is TRBD1 (6 bases). This CDR3 is built from 13 residues. Per germline, CDR1 SGHDT and CDR2 YYEEEE. Trimming pared 2 bases from V and 3 bases from J, leaving 8 bases between.